Listed below are T cell receptor beta chains from one sample, sequenced in a study of T cells in Graves' hyperthyroidism and ophthalmopathy. One entry per CDR3 protein results from TCRdb running MiXCR on the multiplex PCR reads. The profile shows roughly 96,000 distinct CDR3 sequences, 51% of them singletons. Material: blood. The receptors were gathered from a woman aged 40 to 50 with Graves' hyperthyroidism. Both conserved end residues are part of each CDR3. A D gene is named only where the DNA matches it firmly. Part of the rows lack a size; the others show once, few, many or a class for expanded clones.

j_gene: TRBJ2-7; d_gene: .; v_gene: TRBV11-3; abundance: many; CDR3nt: TGTGCCAGCAGCTCCAACGGCTACGAGCAGTACTTC; CDR3aa: CASSSNGYEQYF
j_gene: TRBJ2-5; d_gene: .; v_gene: TRBV10-3; abundance: few; CDR3nt: TGTGCCATCAGGGGGGACCAGGGCGTACTTTCAGAGACCCAATGCTTC; CDR3aa: CAIRGDQGVLSETQCF
j_gene: TRBJ2-7; d_gene: .; v_gene: TRBV4-1; abundance: many; CDR3nt: TGCGCCAGCACCCCAGGGGACTCCCGCTACGAGCAGTACTTC; CDR3aa: CASTPGDSRYEQYF
j_gene: TRBJ1-5; d_gene: .; v_gene: TRBV19; abundance: many; CDR3nt: TGTGCCAGCACTGGACAGCCTAATCAGCCCCAGCATTTT; CDR3aa: CASTGQPNQPQHF
j_gene: TRBJ1-2; d_gene: TRBD1; v_gene: TRBV15; abundance: .; CDR3nt: TGTGCCACCAGCGTCAACCAGGGGGTCAGCGGCTACACCTTC; CDR3aa: CATSVNQGVSGYTF
j_gene: TRBJ2-7; d_gene: TRBD2; v_gene: TRBV20-1; abundance: .; CDR3nt: TGCAGTGCTAGAACTAGCGGGAGAGGTGACGGGGAGCAGTACTTC; CDR3aa: CSARTSGRGDGEQYF
j_gene: TRBJ1-1; d_gene: TRBD1; v_gene: TRBV29-1; abundance: .; CDR3nt: TGCAGCGTTAGTGGGGACAGGGTGGCTTTCTTT; CDR3aa: CSVSGDRVAFF
j_gene: TRBJ2-5; d_gene: .; v_gene: TRBV7-2; abundance: .; CDR3nt: TGTGCCAGCAGCCGGGCGGGGACGGGGGCAAGGACCCAGTACTTC; CDR3aa: CASSRAGTGARTQYF
j_gene: TRBJ2-7; d_gene: TRBD1; v_gene: TRBV29-1; abundance: .; CDR3nt: TGCAGCGTGAGGACAGGGGATCACGAGCAGTGCTTC; CDR3aa: CSVRTGDHEQCF
j_gene: TRBJ1-1; d_gene: .; v_gene: TRBV25-1; abundance: .; CDR3nt: TGTGCCAGCAGCAGGGGAGGCACTGAAGCTTTCTTT; CDR3aa: CASSRGGTEAFF
j_gene: TRBJ2-7; d_gene: TRBD1; v_gene: TRBV28; abundance: many; CDR3nt: TGTGCCAGCAGCGGACAGGGGGAGACCTACGAGCAGTACTTC; CDR3aa: CASSGQGETYEQYF
j_gene: TRBJ2-7; d_gene: .; v_gene: TRBV4-1; abundance: many; CDR3nt: TGCGCCAGCAGCCCGAGGGGGGAGGGTGTCGAGCAGTACTTC; CDR3aa: CASSPRGEGVEQYF
j_gene: TRBJ2-7; d_gene: TRBD2; v_gene: TRBV4-1; abundance: few; CDR3nt: TGCGCCAGCAGCCAAGATCGGGGGGACGAGCAGTACTTC; CDR3aa: CASSQDRGDEQYF
j_gene: TRBJ1-1; d_gene: TRBD1; v_gene: TRBV29-1; abundance: .; CDR3nt: TGCAGCGCCGGGACAGGGGAAGCTTTCTTT; CDR3aa: CSAGTGEAFF
j_gene: TRBJ1-2; d_gene: TRBD1; v_gene: TRBV9; abundance: few; CDR3nt: TGTGCCAGCAGCGTGGGGACAGGGACCAGAGGCTACACCTTC; CDR3aa: CASSVGTGTRGYTF
j_gene: TRBJ1-2; d_gene: .; v_gene: TRBV4-1; abundance: .; CDR3nt: TGCGCCAGCAGCCACGCCGGGACTAACTATGGCTACACCTTC; CDR3aa: CASSHAGTNYGYTF
j_gene: TRBJ2-2; d_gene: .; v_gene: TRBV15; abundance: .; CDR3nt: .; CDR3aa: CATSRETDYEQYFGPGLNTGELFF
j_gene: TRBJ2-7; d_gene: .; v_gene: TRBV4-1; abundance: many; CDR3nt: TGCGCCAGCAGTTCGGGACGTAACTACGAGCAGTACTTC; CDR3aa: CASSSGRNYEQYF
j_gene: TRBJ2-7; d_gene: .; v_gene: TRBV20-1; abundance: .; CDR3nt: TGCAGTGCTAGGGGGAGTGGGGTAAGCTCCTACGAGCAGTACTTC; CDR3aa: CSARGSGVSSYEQYF
j_gene: TRBJ2-6; d_gene: .; v_gene: TRBV30; abundance: .; CDR3nt: TGTGCCTGGAGTGTACGGGGAGCTGGGGCCAACGTCCTGACTTTC; CDR3aa: CAWSVRGAGANVLTF
j_gene: TRBJ2-6; d_gene: .; v_gene: TRBV10-3; abundance: few; CDR3nt: TGTGCCATCAGTGCGGCCAACGTCCTGACTTTC; CDR3aa: CAISAANVLTF
j_gene: TRBJ1-1; d_gene: .; v_gene: TRBV2; abundance: many; CDR3nt: TGTGCCAGCTGGGGCGGCACTGAAGCTTTCTTT; CDR3aa: CASWGGTEAFF
j_gene: TRBJ1-5; d_gene: .; v_gene: TRBV25-1; abundance: .; CDR3nt: TGTGCTAGAGCTGGTCAGGCGGGAAAGGGGCAGCCCCAGCATTTT; CDR3aa: CARAGQAGKGQPQHF
j_gene: TRBJ1-1; d_gene: TRBD1; v_gene: TRBV7-2; abundance: .; CDR3nt: TGTGCCAGCAGATACGGACAGGACGAAGCTTTCTTT; CDR3aa: CASRYGQDEAFF
j_gene: TRBJ2-7; d_gene: .; v_gene: TRBV29-1; abundance: .; CDR3nt: TGCAGCGTACAGGGAGCCTCCTACGAGCAGTACTTC; CDR3aa: CSVQGASYEQYF
j_gene: TRBJ1-2; d_gene: .; v_gene: TRBV15; abundance: .; CDR3nt: TGTGCCACCAGCAGAGTTGTAGGCAGGCTAGACTATGGCTACACCTTC; CDR3aa: CATSRVVGRLDYGYTF
j_gene: TRBJ2-7; d_gene: TRBD2; v_gene: TRBV29-1; abundance: .; CDR3nt: TGCAGTCTTAGCGGGAGCTCCTACGAGCAGTACTTC; CDR3aa: CSLSGSSYEQYF
j_gene: TRBJ2-7; d_gene: TRBD2; v_gene: TRBV7-2; abundance: many; CDR3nt: TGCGCCAGCAGCTTTAGAGGCGCGGGAGGGATCCCCTACGAGCAGTACTTC; CDR3aa: CASSFRGAGGIPYEQYF
j_gene: TRBJ1-1; d_gene: .; v_gene: TRBV7-3; abundance: many; CDR3nt: TGTGCCAGCAGCTCCTATGGGGGGGGGAACACTGAAGCTTTCTTT; CDR3aa: CASSSYGGGNTEAFF
j_gene: TRBJ1-1; d_gene: .; v_gene: TRBV2; abundance: .; CDR3nt: TGTGCCAGCAACTCCCGGAAGGGGAACACTGAAGCTTTCTTT; CDR3aa: CASNSRKGNTEAFF
j_gene: TRBJ1-2; d_gene: .; v_gene: TRBV20-1; abundance: .; CDR3nt: TGCAGTGCTCCCCCTTTAGCGGGCTCTAACTATGGCTACACCTTC; CDR3aa: CSAPPLAGSNYGYTF
j_gene: TRBJ1-1; d_gene: TRBD1; v_gene: TRBV12-3/TRBV12-4; abundance: .; CDR3nt: TGTGCCAGCACCCCAACCGGGACAGGGTTCACTGAAGCTTTCTTT; CDR3aa: CASTPTGTGFTEAFF
j_gene: TRBJ2-7; d_gene: .; v_gene: TRBV15; abundance: .; CDR3nt: TGTGCCACCAGCAGGGGACCGTGGGACATCCACGAGCAGTACTTC; CDR3aa: CATSRGPWDIHEQYF
j_gene: TRBJ2-7; d_gene: .; v_gene: TRBV9; abundance: many; CDR3nt: TGTGCCAGCAGCGTAGAGTCTAGCGACTACGAGCAGTACTTC; CDR3aa: CASSVESSDYEQYF
j_gene: TRBJ2-5; d_gene: .; v_gene: TRBV14; abundance: many; CDR3nt: TGTGCCAGCAGCCAAGTATCGCTGCGGGACAGATACGGGACCCAGTACTTC; CDR3aa: CASSQVSLRDRYGTQYF
j_gene: TRBJ2-7; d_gene: .; v_gene: TRBV4-3; abundance: many; CDR3nt: TGCGCCAGCAGCCAAGAACGGAGCTCCTACGAGCAGTACTTC; CDR3aa: CASSQERSSYEQYF
j_gene: TRBJ2-2; d_gene: .; v_gene: TRBV10-3; abundance: .; CDR3nt: TGTGCCATCAGTGAGGGGGGCACCGGGGAGCTGTTTTTT; CDR3aa: CAISEGGTGELFF
j_gene: TRBJ2-7; d_gene: .; v_gene: TRBV20-1; abundance: .; CDR3nt: TGCAGTGCTAGAGATCCGCCTGAGAGTTCCTACGAGCAGTACTTC; CDR3aa: CSARDPPESSYEQYF
j_gene: TRBJ1-1; d_gene: .; v_gene: TRBV7-9; abundance: many; CDR3nt: TGTGCCAGCAGCTGGGACGGGTTTGAAGCTTTCTTT; CDR3aa: CASSWDGFEAFF
j_gene: TRBJ2-6; d_gene: .; v_gene: TRBV4-3; abundance: many; CDR3nt: TGCGCCAGCAGCCCGGGACATTACTCTGGGGCCAACGTCCTGACTTTC; CDR3aa: CASSPGHYSGANVLTF
j_gene: TRBJ2-3; d_gene: .; v_gene: TRBV7-2; abundance: .; CDR3nt: TGTGCCAGCAGCTTTCGCCGGAACACAGATACGCAGTATTTT; CDR3aa: CASSFRRNTDTQYF
j_gene: TRBJ1-1; d_gene: TRBD1; v_gene: TRBV10-1; abundance: .; CDR3nt: TGCGCCAGCAGTGCTGAACAGGGGGGCACTGAAGCTTTCTTT; CDR3aa: CASSAEQGGTEAFF
j_gene: TRBJ2-7; d_gene: .; v_gene: TRBV27; abundance: few; CDR3nt: TGTGCCAGCAGTATGGGGGGCGCATACTACGAGCAGTACTTC; CDR3aa: CASSMGGAYYEQYF
j_gene: TRBJ1-2; d_gene: .; v_gene: TRBV4-1; abundance: many; CDR3nt: TGCGCCAGCAGCCAAGAAGAACCAACTAACTATGGCTACACCTTC; CDR3aa: CASSQEEPTNYGYTF
j_gene: TRBJ2-7; d_gene: .; v_gene: TRBV7-2; abundance: few; CDR3nt: TGTGCCAGCAGTTTAGCCCCGGAGGAGCAGTACTTC; CDR3aa: CASSLAPEEQYF
j_gene: TRBJ1-5; d_gene: .; v_gene: TRBV29-1; abundance: .; CDR3nt: TGCAGTTGGGGCCTGAGCAATCAGCCCCAGCATTTT; CDR3aa: CSWGLSNQPQHF
j_gene: TRBJ2-5; d_gene: TRBD2; v_gene: TRBV7-2; abundance: many; CDR3nt: TGTGCCAGCAGCTTGGGTACCTCTAGCGGGATGGAGACCCAGTACTTC; CDR3aa: CASSLGTSSGMETQYF
j_gene: TRBJ1-1; d_gene: .; v_gene: TRBV28; abundance: many; CDR3nt: TGTGCCAGCAGTTTTTGGGGGTGGACTTTCTTT; CDR3aa: CASSFWGWTFF
j_gene: TRBJ1-1; d_gene: TRBD1; v_gene: TRBV7-2; abundance: .; CDR3nt: TGTGCCAGCAGCCCCGCCGACAGGGTGGCTTTCTTT; CDR3aa: CASSPADRVAFF